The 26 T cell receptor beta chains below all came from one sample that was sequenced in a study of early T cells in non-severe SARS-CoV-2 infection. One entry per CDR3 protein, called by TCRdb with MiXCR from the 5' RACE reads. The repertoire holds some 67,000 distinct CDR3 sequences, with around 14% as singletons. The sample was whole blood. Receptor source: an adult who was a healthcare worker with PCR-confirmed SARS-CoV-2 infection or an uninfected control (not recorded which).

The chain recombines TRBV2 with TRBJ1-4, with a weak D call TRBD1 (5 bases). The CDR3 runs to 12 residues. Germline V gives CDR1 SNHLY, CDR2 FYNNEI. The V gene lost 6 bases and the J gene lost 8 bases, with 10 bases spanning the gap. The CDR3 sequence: CASSLDREKLFF. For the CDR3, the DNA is TGTGCCAGCAGCCTCGACAGAGAAAAACTGTTTTTT.

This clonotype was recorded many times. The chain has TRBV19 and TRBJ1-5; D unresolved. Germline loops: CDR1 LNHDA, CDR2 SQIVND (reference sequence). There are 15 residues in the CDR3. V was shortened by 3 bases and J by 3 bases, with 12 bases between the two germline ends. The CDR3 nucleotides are TGTGCCAGTAGTATCACTGCCATCCCCAATCAGCCCCAGCATTTT. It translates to CASSITAIPNQPQHF.

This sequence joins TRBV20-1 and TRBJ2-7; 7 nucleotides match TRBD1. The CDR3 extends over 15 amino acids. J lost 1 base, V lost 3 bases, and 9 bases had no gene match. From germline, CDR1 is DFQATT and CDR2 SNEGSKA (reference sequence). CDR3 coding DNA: TGCAGTGCTAGCGGACAGACAGGGAGTTCCTACGAGCAGTACTTC. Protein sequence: CSASGQTGSSYEQYF.

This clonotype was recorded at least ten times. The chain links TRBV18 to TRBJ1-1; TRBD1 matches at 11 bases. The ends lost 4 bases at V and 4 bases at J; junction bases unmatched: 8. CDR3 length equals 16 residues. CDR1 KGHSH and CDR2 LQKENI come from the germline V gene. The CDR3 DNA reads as TGTGCCAGCTCACAAGTCCCGGGACAGGGGGTCACTGAAGCTTTCTTT. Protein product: CASSQVPGQGVTEAFF.

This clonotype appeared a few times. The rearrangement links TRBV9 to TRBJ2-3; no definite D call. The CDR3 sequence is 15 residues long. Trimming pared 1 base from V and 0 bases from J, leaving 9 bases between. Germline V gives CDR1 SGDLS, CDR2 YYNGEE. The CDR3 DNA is TGTGCCAGCAGCGTAAGGCAGCAAAGCACAGATACGCAGTATTTT. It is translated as CASSVRQQSTDTQYF.

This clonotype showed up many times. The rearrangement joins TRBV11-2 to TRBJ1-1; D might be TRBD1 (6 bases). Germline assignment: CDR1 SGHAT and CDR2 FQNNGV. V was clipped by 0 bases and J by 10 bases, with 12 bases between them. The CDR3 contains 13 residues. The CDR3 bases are TGTGCCAGCAGCTTAGACCAGGGGCGCGGAGCTTTCTTT. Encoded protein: CASSLDQGRGAFF. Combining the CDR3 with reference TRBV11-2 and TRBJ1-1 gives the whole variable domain EAGVAQSPRYKIIEKRQSVAFWCNPISGHATLYWYQQILGQGPKLLIQFQNNGVVDDSQLPKDRFSAERLKGVDSTLKIQPAKLEDSAVYLCASSLDQGRGAFFGQGTRLTVV.

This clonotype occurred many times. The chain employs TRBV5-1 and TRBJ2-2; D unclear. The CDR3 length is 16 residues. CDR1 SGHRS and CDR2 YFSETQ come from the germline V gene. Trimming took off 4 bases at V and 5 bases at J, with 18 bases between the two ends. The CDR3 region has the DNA TGCGCCAGCAGCGAAAGAGGTGGGCCACAGACCGGGGAGCTGTTTTTT. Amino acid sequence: CASSERGGPQTGELFF.

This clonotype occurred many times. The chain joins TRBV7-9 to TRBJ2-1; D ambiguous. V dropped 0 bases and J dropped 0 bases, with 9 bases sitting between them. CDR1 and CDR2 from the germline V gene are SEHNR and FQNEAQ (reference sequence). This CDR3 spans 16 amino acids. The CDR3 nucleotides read TGTGCCAGCAGCTTAGCGCTGGGCCTCTCCTACAATGAGCAGTTCTTC. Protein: CASSLALGLSYNEQFF.

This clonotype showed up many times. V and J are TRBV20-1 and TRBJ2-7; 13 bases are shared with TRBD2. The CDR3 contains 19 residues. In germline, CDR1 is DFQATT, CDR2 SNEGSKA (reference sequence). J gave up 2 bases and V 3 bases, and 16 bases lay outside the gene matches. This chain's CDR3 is CSASHTGGRGTSGAYEQYF. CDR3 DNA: TGCAGTGCTAGTCACACGGGGGGGCGAGGGACTAGCGGGGCCTACGAGCAGTACTTC.

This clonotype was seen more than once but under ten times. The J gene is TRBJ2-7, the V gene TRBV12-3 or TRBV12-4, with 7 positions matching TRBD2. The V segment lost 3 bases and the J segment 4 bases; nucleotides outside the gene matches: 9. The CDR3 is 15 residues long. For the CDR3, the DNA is TGTGCCAGCAGTTTTCGATCGGGACTACTTTACGAGCAGTACTTC. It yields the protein CASSFRSGLLYEQYF.

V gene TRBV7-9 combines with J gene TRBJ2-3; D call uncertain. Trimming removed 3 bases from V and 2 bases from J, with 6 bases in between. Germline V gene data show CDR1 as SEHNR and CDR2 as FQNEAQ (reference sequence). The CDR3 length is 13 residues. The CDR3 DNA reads TGTGCCAGCAGCTTTGACTCCACAGATACGCAGTATTTT. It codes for CASSFDSTDTQYF. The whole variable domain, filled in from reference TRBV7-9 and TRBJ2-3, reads DTGVSQNPRHKITKRGQNVTFRCDPISEHNRLYWYRQTLGQGPEFLTYFQNEAQLEKSRLLSDRFSAERPKGSFSTLEIQRTEQGDSAMYLCASSFDSTDTQYFGPGTRLTVL.

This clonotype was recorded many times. The CDR3 DNA sequence: TGCAGTGCTAGGCCGACAGGGTACGGTGGAAACACCATATATTTT. This codes for CSARPTGYGGNTIYF. The chain is built from TRBV20-1 and TRBJ1-3; 7 bases are a match to TRBD1. The CDR3 length is 15 residues. V was clipped by 3 bases and J by 3 bases; unmatched bases: 8. Germline CDR1 reads DFQATT; CDR2 reads SNEGSKA (reference sequence).

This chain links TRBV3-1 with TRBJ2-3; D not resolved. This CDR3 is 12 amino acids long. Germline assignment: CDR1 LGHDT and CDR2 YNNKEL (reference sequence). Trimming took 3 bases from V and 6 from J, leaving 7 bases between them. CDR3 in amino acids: CASSQFRDTQYF. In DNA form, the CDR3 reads TGTGCCAGCAGCCAGTTCAGGGATACGCAGTATTTT.

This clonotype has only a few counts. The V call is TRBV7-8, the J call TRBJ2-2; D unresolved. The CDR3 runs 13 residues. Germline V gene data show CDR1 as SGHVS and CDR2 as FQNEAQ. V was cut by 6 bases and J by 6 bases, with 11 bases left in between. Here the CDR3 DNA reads TGTGCCAGCAGTCTTCTGGGTGCCGGGGAGCTGTTTTTT. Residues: CASSLLGAGELFF.

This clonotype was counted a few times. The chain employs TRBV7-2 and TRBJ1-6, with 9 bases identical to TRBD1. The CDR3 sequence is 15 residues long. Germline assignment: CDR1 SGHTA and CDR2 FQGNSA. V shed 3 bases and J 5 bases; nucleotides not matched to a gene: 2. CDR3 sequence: CASSLGTGNNSPLHF. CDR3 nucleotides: TGTGCCAGCAGCTTGGGGACAGGGAATAATTCACCCCTCCACTTT.

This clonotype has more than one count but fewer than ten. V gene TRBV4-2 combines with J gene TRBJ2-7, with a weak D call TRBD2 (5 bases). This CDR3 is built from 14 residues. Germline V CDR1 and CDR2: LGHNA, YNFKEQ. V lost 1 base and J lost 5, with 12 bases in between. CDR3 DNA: TGTGCCAGCAGCCAAGTATCGGGGATCGACGAGCAGTACTTC. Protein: CASSQVSGIDEQYF.

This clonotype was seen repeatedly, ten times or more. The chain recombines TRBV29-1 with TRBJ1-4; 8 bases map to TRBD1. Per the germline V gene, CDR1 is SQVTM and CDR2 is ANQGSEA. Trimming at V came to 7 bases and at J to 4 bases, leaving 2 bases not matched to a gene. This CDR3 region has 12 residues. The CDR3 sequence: CSGQGINEKLFF. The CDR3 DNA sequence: TGCAGCGGACAGGGGATTAATGAAAAACTGTTTTTT. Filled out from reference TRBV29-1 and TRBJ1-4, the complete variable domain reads SAVISQKPSRDICQRGTSLTIQCQVDSQVTMMFWYRQQPGQSLTLIATANQGSEATYESGFVIDKFPISRPNLTFSTLTVSNMSPEDSSIYLCSGQGINEKLFFGSGTQLSVL.

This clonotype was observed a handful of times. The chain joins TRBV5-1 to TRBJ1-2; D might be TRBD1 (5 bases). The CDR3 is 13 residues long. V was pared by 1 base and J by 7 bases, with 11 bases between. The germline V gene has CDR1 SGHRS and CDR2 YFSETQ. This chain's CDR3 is CASSLYSGSGYTF. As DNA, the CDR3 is TGCGCCAGCAGCTTGTATTCAGGGTCTGGCTACACCTTC.

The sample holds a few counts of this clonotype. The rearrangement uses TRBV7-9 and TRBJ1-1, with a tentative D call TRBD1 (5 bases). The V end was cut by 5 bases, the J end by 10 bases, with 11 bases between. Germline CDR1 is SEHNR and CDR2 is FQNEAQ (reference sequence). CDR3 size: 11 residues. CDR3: CASSLAQGAFF. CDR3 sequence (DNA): TGTGCCAGCAGCCTCGCTCAGGGAGCTTTCTTT.

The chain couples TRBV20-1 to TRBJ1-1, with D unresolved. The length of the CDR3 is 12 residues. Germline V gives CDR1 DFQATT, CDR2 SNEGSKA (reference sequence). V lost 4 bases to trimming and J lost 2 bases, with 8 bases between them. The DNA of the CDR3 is TGCAGTGCTACCCGTACAAACACTGAAGCTTTCTTT. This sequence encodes CSATRTNTEAFF.

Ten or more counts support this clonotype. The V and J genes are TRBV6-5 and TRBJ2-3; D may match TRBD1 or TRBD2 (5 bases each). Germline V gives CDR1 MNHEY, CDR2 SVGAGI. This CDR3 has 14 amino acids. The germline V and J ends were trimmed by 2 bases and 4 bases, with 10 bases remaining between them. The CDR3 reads CASSYLGAADTQYF. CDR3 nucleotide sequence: TGTGCCAGCAGTTACCTCGGGGCAGCAGATACGCAGTATTTT.

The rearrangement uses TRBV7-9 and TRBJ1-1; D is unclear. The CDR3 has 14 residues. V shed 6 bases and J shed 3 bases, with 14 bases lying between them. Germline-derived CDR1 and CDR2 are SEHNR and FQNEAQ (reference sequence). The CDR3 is CASSRAASHTEAFF. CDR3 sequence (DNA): TGTGCCAGCAGTCGAGCAGCGAGCCACACTGAAGCTTTCTTT.

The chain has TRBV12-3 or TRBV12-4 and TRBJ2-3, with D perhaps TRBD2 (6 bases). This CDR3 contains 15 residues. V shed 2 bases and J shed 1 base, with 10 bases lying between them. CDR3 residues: CASSLTREGTDTQYF. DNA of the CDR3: TGTGCCAGCAGTTTAACCAGGGAGGGCACAGATACGCAGTATTTT.

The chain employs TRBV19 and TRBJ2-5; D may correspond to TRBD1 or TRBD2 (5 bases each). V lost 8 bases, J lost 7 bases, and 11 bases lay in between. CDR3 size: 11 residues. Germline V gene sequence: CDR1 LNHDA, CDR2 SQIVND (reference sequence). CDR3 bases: TGTGCCAGTCGTTTGGGACGGACCCAGTACTTC. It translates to CASRLGRTQYF.

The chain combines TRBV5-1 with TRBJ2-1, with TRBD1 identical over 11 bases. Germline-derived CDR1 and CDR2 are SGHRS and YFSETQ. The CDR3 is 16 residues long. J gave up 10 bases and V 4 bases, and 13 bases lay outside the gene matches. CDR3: CASSPKPGQGAREQFF. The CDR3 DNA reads TGCGCCAGCAGCCCTAAGCCCGGACAGGGGGCAAGGGAGCAGTTCTTC.

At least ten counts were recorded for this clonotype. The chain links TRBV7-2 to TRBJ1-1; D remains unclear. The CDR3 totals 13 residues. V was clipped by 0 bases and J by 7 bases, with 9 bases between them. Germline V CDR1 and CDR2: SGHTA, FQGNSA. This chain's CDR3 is CASSLAWSGEAFF. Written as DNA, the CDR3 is TGTGCCAGCAGCTTAGCCTGGAGTGGTGAAGCTTTCTTT.